This T cell receptor beta chain derives from a study of blood T cells in healthy people across ages. Study results and limitations: Diversity was higher, and naive CD4+ cells more numerous, in long-lived donors than in aged donors.

The germline V and J ends were trimmed by 0 bases and 0 bases, with 17 bases remaining between them. Germline V gene sequence: CDR1 SGHNT, CDR2 YENEEA. The length of the CDR3 is 18 residues. Comment on this clonotype: Antigen: not known.

A J-beta primer mix and a sample-barcoded 5' primer were used in a second PCR of about 7 to 12 cycles. There were at least 2.5 million CDR3-containing paired-end reads obtained from each sample. TCRdb re-analysed the 5' RACE reads in MiXCR, keeping a single row per CDR3 protein. Of some 800,000 distinct CDR3 sequences detected, under 45% appear once; the ten largest clones hold around 21%. The sequenced sample consisted of blood. The chain has TRBV11-3 and TRBJ1-1, with a possible D match to TRBD1 (5 bases). This clonotype was sampled from a man aged 55 to 69 in good health. CDR3 coding DNA: TGTGCCAGCAGCTTAGAGTTTGTGGGACTGGGCATGAACACTGAAGCTTTCTTT. Translating gives CASSLEFVGLGMNTEAFF.